This T cell receptor (beta chain) derives from a study of blood T cell repertoires in COVID-19. Study as a whole: The origin of the acute and convalescent COVID-19 samples was the United States, Italy and Spain. PBMCs, B-cell-depleted T cells, or T cells were the source of the cDNA or gDNA that made up the material.

This clone occurred once. In the authors' methods: Researchers report that nucleated cell counts were estimated from reference gene primer amplification. Sequenced by immunoSEQ multiplex PCR; TCRdb stores in-frame clones only, minus some. For V, J and clone size, that table is used; D and trimming come from the DNA. The data contain roughly 200,000 clones, around 90% of them singletons. Germline V gene lookup returns CDR1 MNHEY and CDR2 SMNVEV (reference sequence). The CDR3 is made up of 14 amino acids. Trimming stripped 6 bases from V and 4 bases from J, with 12 bases between. The sequenced sample consisted of peripheral blood. This clonotype was sampled from a man in his fifties with acute or convalescent COVID-19. This chain connects TRBV27 to TRBJ2-2, with a tentative D call TRBD1 (5 bases). The CDR3 sequence: CASRKGSGTGELFF. The CDR3 region has the DNA TGTGCCAGCAGGAAGGGGTCGGGCACCGGGGAGCTGTTTTTT.